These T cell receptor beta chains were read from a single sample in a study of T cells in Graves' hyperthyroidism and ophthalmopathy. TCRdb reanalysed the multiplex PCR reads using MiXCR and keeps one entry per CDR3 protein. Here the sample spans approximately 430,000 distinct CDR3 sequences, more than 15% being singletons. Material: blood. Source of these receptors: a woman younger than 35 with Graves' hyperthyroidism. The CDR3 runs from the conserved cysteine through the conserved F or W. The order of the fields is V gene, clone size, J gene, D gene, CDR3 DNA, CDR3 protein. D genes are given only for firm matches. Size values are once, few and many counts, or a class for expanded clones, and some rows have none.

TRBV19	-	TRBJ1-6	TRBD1	TGTGCCAGCCTACAGGGGAGCTCCTATAATTCACCCCTCCACTTT	CASLQGSSYNSPLHF
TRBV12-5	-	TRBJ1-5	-	TGTGCTAGTGGTTTGGTAGGTAGCAATCAGCCCCAGCATTTT	CASGLVGSNQPQHF
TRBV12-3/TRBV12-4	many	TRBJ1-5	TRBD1	TGTGCCAGCAGCCGACAGGGTATAGGTCAGCCCCAGCATTTT	CASSRQGIGQPQHF
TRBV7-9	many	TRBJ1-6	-	TGTGCCAGCAGTCGTACAGGGAATAATTCACCCCTCCACTTT	CASSRTGNNSPLHF
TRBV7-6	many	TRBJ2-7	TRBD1	TGTGCCAGCAGCTTAGTTGGACAGGGATATGGGGAGCAGTACTTC	CASSLVGQGYGEQYF
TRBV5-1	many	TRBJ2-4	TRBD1	TGCGCCAGCAGCCAATTCCAATGGGACAGGGGATACATTCAGTACTTC	CASSQFQWDRGYIQYF
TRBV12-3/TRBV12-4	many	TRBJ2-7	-	TGTGCCAGCGCGACGGGGGCGCGGGAGCAGTACTTC	CASATGAREQYF
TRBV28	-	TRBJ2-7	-	TGTGCCACCTACACCGCCAAATGGGGTGACGGGGACCAATACAATGAGCAGTACTTC	CATYTAKWGDGDQYNEQYF
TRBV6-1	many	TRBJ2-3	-	TGTGCCAGTGTCCGGGACTTCACTAGCACAGATACGCAGTATTTT	CASVRDFTSTDTQYF
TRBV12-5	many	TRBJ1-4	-	TGTGCTAGTGGTGCAGGGGCAATGGGTGAAAAACTGTTTTTT	CASGAGAMGEKLFF
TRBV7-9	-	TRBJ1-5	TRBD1	TGTGCCAGCACCTCAGGGGGGGATCAGCCCCAGCATTTT	CASTSGGDQPQHF
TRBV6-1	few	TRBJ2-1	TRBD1	TGTGCCAGCAGACCTCCGGGACAGGGGGCAGCTGGCGAGCAGTTCTTC	CASRPPGQGAAGEQFF
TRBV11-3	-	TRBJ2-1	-	TGTGCCAGCAGCTTAGTGGGGGCGGGCAGGCGACAAGGCTCCTACAATGAGCAGTTCTTC	CASSLVGAGRRQGSYNEQFF
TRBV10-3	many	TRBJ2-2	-	TGTGCCATCAGTGAAGGGACCAGGAACACCGGGGAGCTGTTTTTT	CAISEGTRNTGELFF
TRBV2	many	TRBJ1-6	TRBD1	TGTGCCAGCAGCGACCCGGGGACAGGGCTGAATTCACCCCTCCACTTT	CASSDPGTGLNSPLHF
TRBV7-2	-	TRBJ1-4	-	TGTGCCAGCAGCTTAGAAGCGAATGAAAAACTGTTTTTT	CASSLEANEKLFF
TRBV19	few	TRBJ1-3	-	TGTGCCAGTAGTCAACCGTGGACAGCCTTCGGAAACACCATATATTTT	CASSQPWTAFGNTIYF
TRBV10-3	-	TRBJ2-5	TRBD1	TGTGCCATCAGTGACGCCGGGACAGGGGGTCAAGAGACCCAGTACTTC	CAISDAGTGGQETQYF
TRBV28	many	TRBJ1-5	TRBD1	TGTGCCAGCAGTTTATGGGACAGGGGTGTAATCCAGCCCCAGCATTTT	CASSLWDRGVIQPQHF
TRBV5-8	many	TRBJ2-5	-	TGTGCCAGCAGCCCACGGACACCCTCAACCCAGTACTTC	CASSPRTPSTQYF
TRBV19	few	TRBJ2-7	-	TGTGCCAGTAGTCCCGGCAACCAATACGAGCAGTACTTC	CASSPGNQYEQYF
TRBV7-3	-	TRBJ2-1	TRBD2	TGTGCCAGCAGCTTAACGGGGACTAGCGGGTTCAATGAGCAGTTCTTC	CASSLTGTSGFNEQFF
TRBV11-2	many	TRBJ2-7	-	TGTGCCAGCAGCTTAGCGGGGGCCTACGAGCAGTACTTC	CASSLAGAYEQYF
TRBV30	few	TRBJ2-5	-	TGTGCCTGGGACCGAGGTGATGGGACCCAGTACTTC	CAWDRGDGTQYF
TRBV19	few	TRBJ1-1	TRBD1	TGTGCCAGTAGTATCGGGACAGGGAGGGAAGGAACTGAAGCTTTCTTT	CASSIGTGREGTEAFF
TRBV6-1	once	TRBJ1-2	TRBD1	TGTGCCAGCAGAACACAGGGGTCAGATGGCTACACCTTC	CASRTQGSDGYTF
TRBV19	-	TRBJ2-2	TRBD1	TGTGCCAGCAGCATCGGACAGGGAAACACCGGGGAGCTGTTTTTT	CASSIGQGNTGELFF
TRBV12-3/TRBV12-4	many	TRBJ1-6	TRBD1	TGTGCCAGCAGGGACAGGGGTAAGAGATATTCACCCCTCCACTTT	CASRDRGKRYSPLHF
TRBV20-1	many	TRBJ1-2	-	TGCAGTGCTAGGGGGGGGGGGAACCATAACTATGGCTACACCTTC	CSARGGGNHNYGYTF
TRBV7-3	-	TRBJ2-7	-	TGTGCCAGCAGCTCGCAGCTGGGTCGACAGCAGTACTTC	CASSSQLGRQQYF
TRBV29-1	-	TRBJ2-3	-	TGCAGCGTTGAATCCCCGGGCACAGATACGCAGTATTTT	CSVESPGTDTQYF
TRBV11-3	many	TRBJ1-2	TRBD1	TGTGCCAGCAGCTTGACAGGGCACAATGGCTACACCTTC	CASSLTGHNGYTF
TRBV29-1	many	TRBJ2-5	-	TGCAGCGTTGATCTCCAAGAGACCCAGTACTTC	CSVDLQETQYF
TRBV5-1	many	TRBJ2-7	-	TGCGCCAGCAGCCCCCAAGACAGCTCCTACGAGCAGTACTTC	CASSPQDSSYEQYF
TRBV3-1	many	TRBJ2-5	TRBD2	TGTGCCAGCAGTCGGACTAGCGGAACAATACAAGAGACCCAGTACTTC	CASSRTSGTIQETQYF
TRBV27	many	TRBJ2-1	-	TGTGCCAGCAGTTTTACTGGGGGCCTTACTGAGCAGTTCTTC	CASSFTGGLTEQFF
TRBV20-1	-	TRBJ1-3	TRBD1	TGCAGTGCTGAGGGACAGGGCGGGAACACCATATATTTT	CSAEGQGGNTIYF